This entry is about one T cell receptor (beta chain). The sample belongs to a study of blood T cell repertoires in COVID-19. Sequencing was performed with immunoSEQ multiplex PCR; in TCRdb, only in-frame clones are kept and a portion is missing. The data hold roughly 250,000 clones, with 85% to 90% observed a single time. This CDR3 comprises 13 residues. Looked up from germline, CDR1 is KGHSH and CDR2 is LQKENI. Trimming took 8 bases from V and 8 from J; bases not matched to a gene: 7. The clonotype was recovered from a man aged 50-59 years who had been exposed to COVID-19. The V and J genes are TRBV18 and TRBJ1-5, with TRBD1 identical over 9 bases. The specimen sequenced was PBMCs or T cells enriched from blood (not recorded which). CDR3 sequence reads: CASPNRGREPQHF. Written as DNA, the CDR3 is TGTGCCAGCCCCAACAGGGGGCGAGAGCCCCAGCATTTT.